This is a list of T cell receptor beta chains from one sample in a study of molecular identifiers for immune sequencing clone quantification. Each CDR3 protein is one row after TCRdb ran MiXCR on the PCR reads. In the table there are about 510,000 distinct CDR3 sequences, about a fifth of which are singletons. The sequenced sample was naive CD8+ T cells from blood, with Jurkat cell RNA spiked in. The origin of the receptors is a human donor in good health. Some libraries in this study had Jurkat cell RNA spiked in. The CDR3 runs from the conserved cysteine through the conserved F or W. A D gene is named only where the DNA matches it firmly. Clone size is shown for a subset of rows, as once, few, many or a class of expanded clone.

CASSLYARTYEQYF	TGTGCCAGCAGTTTATATGCCAGGACCTACGAGCAGTACTTC	-	-	TRBV28	TRBJ2-7
CASSLTGSSGETQYF	TGTGCCAGCAGCCTAACAGGTTCCTCGGGAGAGACCCAGTACTTC	-	few	TRBV7-9	TRBJ2-5
CASSLTGGAIDTQYF	TGTGCCAGCAGTTTAACAGGGGGCGCGATAGATACGCAGTATTTT	TRBD1	many	TRBV28	TRBJ2-3
CASSQDQVTSGTGTQYF	TGCGCCAGCAGCCAAGATCAGGTGACTAGCGGGACCGGTACGCAGTATTTT	TRBD2	-	TRBV4-3	TRBJ2-3
CASSGSLQYSNQPQHF	TGTGCCAGCAGTGGGTCGTTGCAGTATAGCAATCAGCCCCAGCATTTT	-	few	TRBV2	TRBJ1-5
CASSPHGRSLHF	TGTGCCAGCAGCCCCCATGGAAGATCCCTCCACTTT	-	many	TRBV7-9	TRBJ1-6
CAWFRDTQYF	TGTGCCTGGTTCCGAGATACGCAGTATTTT	-	many	TRBV30	TRBJ2-3
CASSVGADPNTGELFF	TGTGCCAGCAGCGTAGGCGCGGATCCGAACACCGGGGAGCTGTTTTTT	-	-	TRBV9	TRBJ2-2
CASSSGASYEQYF	TGTGCCAGCAGCTCAGGGGCCTCCTACGAGCAGTACTTC	-	many	TRBV27	TRBJ2-7
CASSTDRNQETQYF	TGTGCCAGCAGCACCGACAGGAACCAAGAGACCCAGTACTTC	-	many	TRBV7-6	TRBJ2-5
CASSDPGQIQNTIYF	TGTGCCAGCAGTGATCCGGGACAGATTCAAAACACCATATATTTT	TRBD1	-	TRBV2	TRBJ1-3
CASRLACLNRPF	TGTGCAAGTCGCTTAGCTTGCCTTAACCGACCGTTT	-	-	TRBV12-2	TRBJ1-4
CSVLRNNEQFF	TGCAGCGTTCTCCGGAACAATGAGCAGTTCTTC	-	few	TRBV29-1	TRBJ2-1
CASSVGTGNQPQHF	TGTGCCAGCAGCGTAGGGACAGGCAATCAGCCCCAGCATTTT	-	many	TRBV9	TRBJ1-5
CASSYRHLNGIDTQYF	TGTGCCAGCAGTTACCGTCACCTCAACGGGATAGATACGCAGTATTTT	-	many	TRBV6-5	TRBJ2-3
CASSYSWDVDQPQHF	TGTGCCAGCAGTTACTCTTGGGATGTGGATCAGCCCCAGCATTTT	-	many	TRBV6-6	TRBJ1-5
CASSHVTGGKTQYF	TGTGCCAGCAGCCACGTAACAGGGGGGAAGACCCAGTACTTC	TRBD1	-	TRBV3-1	TRBJ2-5
CASSYSPRDHDHLFF	TGTGCCAGCAGTTACTCCCCCCGGGACCATGATCACCTGTTTTTT	-	many	TRBV6-5	TRBJ1-4
CASSRRGVTDTQYF	TGTGCCAGCAGTCGCAGGGGAGTCACAGATACGCAGTATTTT	-	many	TRBV12-3/TRBV12-4	TRBJ2-3
CASSPGTGVEQYF	TGTGCCAGCAGTCCCGGGACAGGGGTCGAGCAGTACTTC	TRBD1	many	TRBV2	TRBJ2-7
CASSEAAWARNEQYF	TGTGCCAGCAGTGAAGCGGCGTGGGCTCGGAACGAGCAGTACTTC	-	-	TRBV2	TRBJ2-7
CASSFQLAETQYF	TGTGCCAGCAGCTTTCAACTCGCAGAGACCCAGTACTTC	-	few	TRBV7-9	TRBJ2-5